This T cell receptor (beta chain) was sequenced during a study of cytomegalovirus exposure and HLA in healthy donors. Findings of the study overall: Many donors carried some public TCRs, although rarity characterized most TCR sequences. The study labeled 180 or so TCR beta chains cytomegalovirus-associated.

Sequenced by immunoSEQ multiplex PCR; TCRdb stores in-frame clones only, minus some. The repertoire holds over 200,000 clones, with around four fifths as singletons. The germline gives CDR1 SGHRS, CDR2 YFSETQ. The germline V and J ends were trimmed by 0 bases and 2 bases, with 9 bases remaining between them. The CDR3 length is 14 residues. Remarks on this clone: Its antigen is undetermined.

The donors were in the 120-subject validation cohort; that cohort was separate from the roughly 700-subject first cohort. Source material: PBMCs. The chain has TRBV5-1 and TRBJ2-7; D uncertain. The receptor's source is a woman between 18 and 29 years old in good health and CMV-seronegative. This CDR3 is CASSLVGQAYEQYF. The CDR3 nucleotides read TGCGCCAGCAGCTTGGTCGGGCAGGCCTACGAGCAGTACTTC.